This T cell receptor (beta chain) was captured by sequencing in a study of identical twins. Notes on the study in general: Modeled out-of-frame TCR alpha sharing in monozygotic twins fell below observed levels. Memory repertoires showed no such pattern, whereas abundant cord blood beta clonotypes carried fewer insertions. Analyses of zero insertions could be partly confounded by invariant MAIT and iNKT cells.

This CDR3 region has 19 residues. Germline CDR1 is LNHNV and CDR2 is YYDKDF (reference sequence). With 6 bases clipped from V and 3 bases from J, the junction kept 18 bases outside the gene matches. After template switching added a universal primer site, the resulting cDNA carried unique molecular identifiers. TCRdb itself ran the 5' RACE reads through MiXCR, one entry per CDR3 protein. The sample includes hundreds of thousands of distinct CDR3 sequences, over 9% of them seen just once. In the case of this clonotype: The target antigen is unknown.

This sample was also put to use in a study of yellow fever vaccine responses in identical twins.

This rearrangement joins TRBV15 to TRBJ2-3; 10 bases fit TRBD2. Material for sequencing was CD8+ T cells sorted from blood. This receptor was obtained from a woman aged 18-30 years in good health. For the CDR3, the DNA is TGTGCCACCAGAGGCCTAGCGGGGGTTTCGGCCCCCCTGACAGATACGCAGTATTTT. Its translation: CATRGLAGVSAPLTDTQYF.